The 3 T cell receptor beta chains given below trace back to one sample, sequenced in a study of T-cell reconstitution after alpha-beta-depleted transplantation in children. This sample's TCRbeta library carried unique molecular identifier barcodes. TCRdb fed the PCR reads into MiXCR, producing one record per CDR3 protein. The data show around 380,000 distinct CDR3 sequences, approximately 10% seen once. The source material was PBMCs from the stem cell graft donor, sampled from the stem cell graft. The receptors here all came from a human donor who donated a stem cell graft to a child with acute myeloid leukemia.

Notes on this clonotype: A read error is possible here, since a much larger clone lies one base away. The chain recombines TRBV9 with TRBJ2-7; D possibly corresponds to TRBD1 (5 bases). The V gene's germline CDR1 is SGDLS and CDR2 YYNGEE. The CDR3 spans 16 residues. The CDR3 here is CVSSVKAVTGHYEQYF. CDR3 DNA sequence: TGTGTCAGCAGCGTCAAGGCGGTTACAGGTCACTACGAGCAGTACTTC.

The sample holds many counts of this clonotype. The chain is built from TRBV5-1 and TRBJ2-3; D is undetermined. This CDR3 region has 11 residues. From germline, CDR1 is SGHRS and CDR2 YFSETQ. Trimming took 9 bases from V and 1 from J, leaving 6 bases between them. In nucleotides, the CDR3 is TGCGCCAAAAAAGGCACAGATACGCAGTATTTT. Translating it yields CAKKGTDTQYF.

There are a few counts of this clonotype. V gene TRBV7-2 combines with J gene TRBJ2-3; 9 positions match TRBD1. Germline-derived CDR1 and CDR2 are SGHTA and FQGNSA. V lost 5 bases to trimming and J lost 4 bases; unmatched junction nucleotides: 7. This CDR3 contains 15 residues. The CDR3 DNA reads as TGTGCCAGCAGCCCTACGACAGGGGGACCAGATACGCAGTATTTT. Translating gives CASSPTTGGPDTQYF. Looking up the rest from reference TRBV7-2 and TRBJ2-3 gives the full variable domain: GAGVSQSPSNKVTEKGKDVELRCDPISGHTALYWYRQSLGQGLEFLIYFQGNSAPDKSGLPSDRFSAERTGGSVSTLTIQRTQQEDSAVYLCASSPTTGGPDTQYFGPGTRLTVL.